Listed below are T cell receptor beta chains from one sample, sequenced in a study of cytomegalovirus exposure and HLA in healthy donors. The protocol was immunoSEQ multiplex PCR, while the TCRdb copy is restricted to in-frame clones and leaves out a portion. The sample holds 130,000 to 150,000 clones, about 80% seen once. Material: PBMCs. The receptors were gathered from a man in his forties in good health and CMV-seropositive. The CDR3 runs from the conserved cysteine through the conserved F or W. The order of the fields is clone size, V gene, D gene, J gene, CDR3 DNA, CDR3 protein. The D gene is left open where the match is weak. Rows give clone size only sometimes, using once, few, many, or a class for an expanded clone.

-	TRBV19	-	TRBJ1-4	TGTGCCAGTAGTATTTCTATAGCAACTAATGAAAAACTGTTTTTT	CASSISIATNEKLFF
-	TRBV6-5	TRBD1	TRBJ1-2	TGTGCCAGCAGTGAAGGGGGCGCAGCCTATGGCTACACCTTC	CASSEGGAAYGYTF
-	TRBV11-2	-	TRBJ2-2	TGTGCCAGCAGCAGACCTACTAACACCGGGGAGCTGTTTTTT	CASSRPTNTGELFF
-	TRBV9	TRBD1	TRBJ2-7	TGTGCCAGCAGCTTAAGTCCCGGGACAGCCTACGAGCAGTACTTC	CASSLSPGTAYEQYF
-	TRBV29-1	TRBD2	TRBJ2-1	TGCAGCGTTGAGGGGGGGTCCTACAATGAGCAGTTCTTC	CSVEGGSYNEQFF
-	TRBV10-3	TRBD2	TRBJ2-7	TGTGCCATCAGTGTTCGAGCGGGAGGCCGCATGTACGAGCAGTACTTC	CAISVRAGGRMYEQYF
-	TRBV9	TRBD2	TRBJ2-5	TGTGCCAGCAGCGTAGGCGGGGGGGCCCGAGAGACCCAGTACTTC	CASSVGGGARETQYF
few	TRBV4-1	TRBD1	TRBJ1-2	TGCGCCAGCAGCCAAGGGGACAGTTTCTTCTCTGGCTACACCTTC	CASSQGDSFFSGYTF
-	TRBV5-4	-	TRBJ1-2	TGTGCCAGCAGTTCTCACCCCCCGGGTGGCTACACCTTC	CASSSHPPGGYTF
-	TRBV7-7	TRBD1	TRBJ2-7	TGTGCTAGCAGCGAGGGACAGGGTCCCTACGAGCAGTACTTC	CASSEGQGPYEQYF
-	TRBV28	-	TRBJ1-1	TGTGCCAGCGCTCCCCGGGGGGCCGTCCGCACTGAAGCTTTCTTT	CASAPRGAVRTEAFF
-	TRBV7-8	-	TRBJ2-7	TGTGCCAGCAGTAGGAGTAACGAGCAGTACTTC	CASSRSNEQYF
-	TRBV7-6	-	TRBJ2-7	TGTGCCAGCAGCTTAGGGTACAGAGACTACGAGCAGTACTTC	CASSLGYRDYEQYF
-	TRBV7-9	TRBD2	TRBJ2-7	TGTGCCAGCAGCTTAGGACTAGCGGGAACCTACGAGCAGTACTTC	CASSLGLAGTYEQYF
-	TRBV11-2	-	TRBJ1-2	TGTGCCAGCAGCTCAGGGAGGGCTAACTATGGCTACACCTTC	CASSSGRANYGYTF
once	TRBV19	-	TRBJ2-5	TGTGCCAGTAGAAAAGGGGGGGGTGAGACCCAGTACTTC	CASRKGGGETQYF
-	TRBV14	-	TRBJ2-3	TGTGCCAGCAGCAGCATGGGCGCAGATACGCAGTATTTT	CASSSMGADTQYF
-	TRBV19	-	TRBJ1-6	TGTGCCAGTAGTATACCCAGCTATAATTCACCCCTCCACTTT	CASSIPSYNSPLHF
few	TRBV7-2	-	TRBJ1-2	TGTGCCAGCAGCCAACCGACAGCTAACTATGGCTACACCTTC	CASSQPTANYGYTF
medium-sized	TRBV13	TRBD1	TRBJ2-7	TGTGCCAGCAGCTACACGCCCGGGACAGGGGGTACCTACGAGCAGTACTTC	CASSYTPGTGGTYEQYF
-	TRBV7-9	-	TRBJ2-5	TGTGCCAGCAGCTCCGCCGGGGGAGAGACCCAGTACTTC	CASSSAGGETQYF
-	TRBV5-4	-	TRBJ1-2	TGTGCCAGCAGCAGGACTGATAACTATGGCTACACCTTC	CASSRTDNYGYTF
-	TRBV19	-	TRBJ1-5	TGTGCCAGTAGTATCGGGGGTTGGCCCCAGCATTTT	CASSIGGWPQHF
-	TRBV29-1	-	TRBJ1-4	TGCAGCGGTGCCGGTTCCGGTAATGAAAAACTGTTTTTT	CSGAGSGNEKLFF
-	TRBV23-1	-	TRBJ2-3	TGCGCCAGCAGTATTCTAGCGACACGGGTCACAGATACGCAGTATTTT	CASSILATRVTDTQYF
-	TRBV27	-	TRBJ2-7	TGTGCCAGCAGTTTGACAGTAGGCTCCTACGAGCAGTACTTC	CASSLTVGSYEQYF
-	TRBV5-1	-	TRBJ2-2	TGCGCCAGCAGCTTGGAAGGGCAGGGGAACACCGGGGAGCTGTTTTTT	CASSLEGQGNTGELFF
-	TRBV5-4	TRBD2	TRBJ2-1	TGTGCCAGCAGCTCCTACCGGGACTACTCCTACAATGAGCAGTTCTTC	CASSSYRDYSYNEQFF
-	TRBV6-1	-	TRBJ1-4	TGTGCCAGCAGACAGGGCAATAATGAAAAACTGTTTTTT	CASRQGNNEKLFF
-	TRBV6-6	-	TRBJ1-1	TGTGCCAGCAGTTACCGGCTTGGGGCCAACACTGAAGCTTTCTTT	CASSYRLGANTEAFF
-	TRBV4-1	-	TRBJ1-5	TGCGCCAGCAGCCAAGAAGGGGGGGCGCGGGGCAATCAGCCCCAGCATTTT	CASSQEGGARGNQPQHF
few	TRBV30	TRBD2	TRBJ2-1	TGTGCCTGGAGTGTACTAGCGGGAGGGTTAGATGAGCAGTTCTTC	CAWSVLAGGLDEQFF
-	TRBV2	-	TRBJ2-2	TGTGCCAGCAGTGAAGCGGGGACACGGGGCACCGGGGAGCTGTTTTTT	CASSEAGTRGTGELFF
-	TRBV18	TRBD1	TRBJ1-1	TGTGCCAGCTCACTGAACAGGGGTGAAGCTTTCTTT	CASSLNRGEAFF
-	TRBV4-1	-	TRBJ1-2	TGCGCCAGCAGCCAAATGTTTGTTACGAACTTCCGAGGTGGAGGCTACACCTTC	CASSQMFVTNFRGGGYTF
-	TRBV2	TRBD1	TRBJ2-7	TGTGCCAGCAGTGTGGACAGGGTCCGTAATAAGCAGTACTTC	CASSVDRVRNKQYF
-	TRBV5-1	TRBD2	TRBJ2-2	TGCGCCAGCAGCTTGGTATCCGGACTAGCGGCCACCGGGGAGCTGTTTTTT	CASSLVSGLAATGELFF
-	TRBV5-1	-	TRBJ1-2	TGCGCCAGCAGCTTGGGATTCAAGCAGGGTTCTGGCTACACCTTC	CASSLGFKQGSGYTF
-	TRBV28	TRBD2	TRBJ2-1	TGTGCCAGCACCTCCCCTAGGGGACCAGCGGGAGTATGGAATGAGCAGTTCTTC	CASTSPRGPAGVWNEQFF
-	TRBV14	-	TRBJ2-3	TGTGCCAGCAGCCAATGGTCCTACACAGATACGCAGTATTTT	CASSQWSYTDTQYF
once	TRBV10-3	TRBD2	TRBJ2-3	TGTGCCATCAGTGAGTCGACGGGCGCGGGAGAGGGAGATACGCAGTATTTT	CAISESTGAGEGDTQYF
-	TRBV4-1	TRBD2	TRBJ2-7	TGCGCCAGCAGCCAACTAGCGGGAGGCTCCTACGAGCAGTACTTC	CASSQLAGGSYEQYF
-	TRBV5-8	TRBD2	TRBJ2-5	TGTGCCAGCAGCTGGTATCTAGCGGGGCAAGAGACCCAGTACTTC	CASSWYLAGQETQYF